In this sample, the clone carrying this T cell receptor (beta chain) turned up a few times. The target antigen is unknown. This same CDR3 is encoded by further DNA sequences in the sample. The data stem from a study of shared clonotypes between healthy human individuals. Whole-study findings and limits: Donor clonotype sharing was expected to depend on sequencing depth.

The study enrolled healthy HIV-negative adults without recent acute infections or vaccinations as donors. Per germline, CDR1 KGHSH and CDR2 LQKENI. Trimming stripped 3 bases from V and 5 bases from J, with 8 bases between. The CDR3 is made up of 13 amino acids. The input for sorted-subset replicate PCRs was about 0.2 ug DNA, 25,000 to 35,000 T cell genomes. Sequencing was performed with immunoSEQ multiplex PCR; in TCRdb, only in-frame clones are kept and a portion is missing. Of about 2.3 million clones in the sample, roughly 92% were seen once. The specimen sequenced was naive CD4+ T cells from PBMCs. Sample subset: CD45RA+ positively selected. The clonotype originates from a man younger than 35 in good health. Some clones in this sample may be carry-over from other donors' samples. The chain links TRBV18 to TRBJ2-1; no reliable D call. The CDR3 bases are TGTGCCAGCTCACCTAGAGTGGACAATGAGCAGTTCTTC. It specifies CASSPRVDNEQFF.